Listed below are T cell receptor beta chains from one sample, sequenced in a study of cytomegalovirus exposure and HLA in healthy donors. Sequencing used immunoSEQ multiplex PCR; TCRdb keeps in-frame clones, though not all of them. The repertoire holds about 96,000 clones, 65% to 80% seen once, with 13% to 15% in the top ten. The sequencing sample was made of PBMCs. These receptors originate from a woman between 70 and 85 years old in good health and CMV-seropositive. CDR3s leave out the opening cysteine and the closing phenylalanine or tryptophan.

CDR3 protein: ASQYSSGYEQY
V gene: TRBV7-8
J gene: TRBJ2-7

CDR3 protein: ATSRDPPAGYEQY
V gene: TRBV15
J gene: TRBJ2-7

CDR3 protein: ASSVTGSEQF
V gene: TRBV7-3
J gene: TRBJ2-1

CDR3 protein: ASSYRGGGPGEKLF
V gene: TRBV27
J gene: TRBJ1-4

CDR3 protein: ASSLVLAETQY
V gene: TRBV11-2
J gene: TRBJ2-5

CDR3 protein: ASSRGGFSHMNTEAF
V gene: TRBV28
J gene: TRBJ1-1

CDR3 protein: ASSQVSSNQPQH
V gene: TRBV4-1
J gene: TRBJ1-5

CDR3 protein: ASSRSGVYEQY
V gene: TRBV5-1
J gene: TRBJ2-7

CDR3 protein: ASSLGTGTDTQY
V gene: TRBV7-3
J gene: TRBJ2-3

CDR3 protein: ASSYALAGPYEQY
V gene: TRBV6-5
J gene: TRBJ2-7

CDR3 protein: ASSSGTGISNQPQH
V gene: TRBV9
J gene: TRBJ1-5

CDR3 protein: AWRGGSGSAYEQY
V gene: TRBV30
J gene: TRBJ2-7

CDR3 protein: ASSLEAGYGNQPQH
V gene: TRBV5-5
J gene: TRBJ1-5

CDR3 protein: VSSVFDRVNTEAF
V gene: TRBV9
J gene: TRBJ1-1

CDR3 protein: ASSVDRDPYNEQF
V gene: TRBV27
J gene: TRBJ2-1

CDR3 protein: ASSPWEGQETQY
V gene: TRBV28
J gene: TRBJ2-5

CDR3 protein: ASSPPAGNEQF
V gene: TRBV18
J gene: TRBJ2-1

CDR3 protein: ASSLGAGSGETQY
V gene: TRBV5-6
J gene: TRBJ2-5

CDR3 protein: ASSLGLGVSGELF
V gene: TRBV5-1
J gene: TRBJ2-2

CDR3 protein: ASSYSQGIGTEKLF
V gene: TRBV6-6
J gene: TRBJ1-4

CDR3 protein: ASSVGLAVNTGELF
V gene: TRBV9
J gene: TRBJ2-2

CDR3 protein: ASSFRGRAGSGELF
V gene: TRBV27
J gene: TRBJ2-2

CDR3 protein: ASSDSRGASDTQY
V gene: TRBV6-5
J gene: TRBJ2-3

CDR3 protein: ASSESGLGSPLH
V gene: TRBV2
J gene: TRBJ1-6

CDR3 protein: ASSAPRGSGGFTDTQY
V gene: TRBV6-1
J gene: TRBJ2-3

CDR3 protein: ASSYEARGQGTQY
V gene: TRBV6-5
J gene: TRBJ2-5